One and the same sample provided the 5 T cell receptor beta chains below, sequenced in a study of shared clonotypes between healthy human individuals. Generated by immunoSEQ multiplex PCR, the TCRdb table keeps only in-frame clones and is missing some. Counted here are some 2,500,000 clones, 93% occurring once; the ten biggest clones make up approximately 0.35%. The sample taken for sequencing was naive CD4+ T cells from PBMCs. Subset indicated: CD45RA+ positively selected. The origin of the receptors is a young man in good health. Some clones in this sample may be carry-over from other donors' samples.

The chain is built from TRBV5-1 and TRBJ2-1, with 7 bases lining up with TRBD2. Germline V gene lookup returns CDR1 SGHRS and CDR2 YFSETQ. Trimming at V came to 1 base and at J to 2 bases, leaving 6 bases not matched to a gene. The CDR3 has 16 residues. CDR3 nucleotide sequence: TGCGCCAGCAGCTTGACAGCGGGACGAACCTACAATGAGCAGTTCTTC. Protein sequence: CASSLTAGRTYNEQFF.

This clone appeared a single time. The chain is built from TRBV7-2 and TRBJ2-1; D is unclear. CDR1 is SGHTA, CDR2 FQGNSA, per germline. The CDR3 contains 15 residues. The germline V and J ends were trimmed by 1 base and 7 bases, with 14 bases remaining between them. The CDR3 sequence is CASSLGWVGQNEQFF. In nucleotides, the CDR3 is TGTGCCAGCAGCTTAGGCTGGGTAGGCCAGAATGAGCAGTTCTTC.

J is TRBJ2-7 and V is TRBV7-2, with D perhaps matching TRBD1 or TRBD2 (5 bases each). Trimming took off 4 bases at V and 1 base at J, with 11 bases between the two ends. This CDR3 contains 14 residues. Per germline, CDR1 SGHTA and CDR2 FQGNSA. In DNA form, the CDR3 reads TGTGCCAGCAGCTCCTCAGGGAGATCCTACGAGCAGTACTTC. Translating gives CASSSSGRSYEQYF.

The CDR3 loop reads CASSVEQGSGNTIYF. The CDR3 DNA sequence: TGTGCCAGCAGCGTAGAACAGGGCTCTGGAAACACCATATATTTT. This chain joins TRBV9 and TRBJ1-3, with D possibly matching TRBD1 (6 bases). Germline assignment: CDR1 SGDLS and CDR2 YYNGEE. This CDR3 is built from 15 residues. V lost 0 bases and J 0 bases, leaving 7 bases between the germline ends.

This rearrangement joins TRBV9 to TRBJ1-3, with D possibly being TRBD1 (5 bases). Trimming took off 4 bases at V and 8 bases at J, with 22 bases between the two ends. Germline lookup yields CDR1 SGDLS and CDR2 YYNGEE. CDR3 length equals 16 residues. DNA for the CDR3: TGTGCCAGCAGCTCTAGGGGACCCACGACGGTAGACACCATATATTTT. Amino acids: CASSSRGPTTVDTIYF.